The 15 T cell receptor beta chains below were found in one sample sequenced in a study of shared T cell receptors in the human thymus (dated by TCRdb to the early 2020s). The library was obtained by the immunoSEQ multiplex PCR assay. TCRdb provides this immuneACCESS table in a form limited to in-frame rearrangements. Some clones are lacking; in checked studies, under half of them reflect an unresolved V gene, and why the rest are absent is not known. This sample is represented by some 640,000 clones; about 90% of them were singletons. 0.0094% of the sample belongs to the ten largest clones. The data were also submitted as part of a second study, on human thymus T cells.

Sequenced material: thymocytes. The receptors stem from a boy under two years old with a congenital heart defect. Donor details come from another sample of the same person, matched by shared clones.

A single count supports this clone. This sequence joins TRBV4-1 and TRBJ1-4; D remains ambiguous. The CDR3 runs 17 residues. Germline V gene data show CDR1 as MGHRA and CDR2 as YSYEKL. Trimming removed 0 bases at V and 0 bases at J, with 11 bases between. DNA for the CDR3: TGCGCCAGCAGCCAAGAGAGAGCGCCTACAACTAATGAAAAACTGTTTTTT. Residues: CASSQERAPTTNEKLFF.

V and J are TRBV2 and TRBJ2-7; 10 nucleotides agree with TRBD2. The ends lost 2 bases at V and 3 bases at J; junction bases unmatched: 4. CDR1 is SNHLY, CDR2 FYNNEI, per germline. The CDR3 is made up of 15 amino acids. The CDR3 region has the DNA TGTGCCAGCAGTGAATCGGGACTAGCGTTCTACGAGCAGTACTTC. It is translated as CASSESGLAFYEQYF.

Only a few counts were recorded for this clone. The chain has TRBV4-3 and TRBJ1-1; D gene uncertain. Germline lookup yields CDR1 LGHNA and CDR2 YSLEER. This CDR3 spans 17 amino acids. Trimming took 0 bases from V and 1 from J, leaving 15 bases between them. CDR3 coding DNA: TGCGCCAGCAGCCAAGACTGGAGGCAGGCGAAGAACACTGAAGCTTTCTTT. This encodes CASSQDWRQAKNTEAFF.

The chain joins TRBV4-3 to TRBJ2-7; 11 bases match TRBD2. This CDR3 spans 16 amino acids. The J segment lost 2 bases and the V segment lost 0 bases, leaving 3 bases of the junction unmatched. Germline V gene sequence: CDR1 LGHNA, CDR2 YSLEER. CDR3 coding DNA: TGCGCCAGCAGCCAAGAGGGACTAGCGGAGACCTACGAGCAGTACTTC. It codes for CASSQEGLAETYEQYF.

The chain recombines TRBV5-1 with TRBJ1-4, with 11 bases fitting TRBD1. CDR1 SGHRS and CDR2 YFSETQ come from the germline V gene. The V and J ends lost 4 bases and 7 bases, in that order; junction bases with no gene match: 9. This CDR3 is 16 amino acids long. CDR3 loop: CASSRQPGQGGEKLFF. DNA of the CDR3: TGCGCCAGCAGCAGACAACCGGGACAGGGGGGTGAAAAACTGTTTTTT.

This clone was recorded once. The rearrangement links TRBV19 to TRBJ2-5; 14 bases match TRBD2. The CDR3 extends over 19 amino acids. Germline loops: CDR1 LNHDA, CDR2 SQIVND (reference sequence). After removal of 6 bases from V and 4 bases from J, the junction contained 16 bases not matched to a gene. The CDR3 sequence is CASSPDPTSGRALGETQYF. The CDR3 nucleotides read TGTGCCAGTAGCCCTGATCCGACTAGCGGGAGGGCCTTAGGAGAGACCCAGTACTTC.

The chain is built from TRBV20-1 and TRBJ2-5, with a tentative D call TRBD1 (5 bases). V was trimmed by 6 bases and J by 5 bases, leaving 10 bases between them. Germline V lookup: CDR1 DFQATT, CDR2 SNEGSKA (reference sequence). The CDR3 is 11 amino acids. CDR3 amino acids: CSARVGETQYF. CDR3 bases: TGCAGTGCCAGGGTTGGGGAGACCCAGTACTTC.

This chain connects TRBV19 to TRBJ2-3; unclear D gene. CDR1 and CDR2 (germline): LNHDA, SQIVND (reference sequence). This CDR3 region has 16 residues. V lost 0 bases and J 6 bases, leaving 16 bases between the germline ends. Here the CDR3 reads CASSIDRYGSWDTQYF. Here the CDR3 DNA reads TGTGCCAGTAGTATAGATCGGTACGGTAGCTGGGATACGCAGTATTTT. Full variable domain (remainder filled in from reference TRBV19 and TRBJ2-3): DGGITQSPKYLFRKEGQNVTLSCEQNLNHDAMYWYRQDPGQGLRLIYYSQIVNDFQKGDIAEGYSVSREKKESFPLTVTSAQKNPTAFYLCASSIDRYGSWDTQYFGPGTRLTVL.

This clone was detected only a few times. The chain uses TRBV29-1 and TRBJ2-1; D unresolved. Germline assignment: CDR1 SQVTM and CDR2 ANQGSEA. CDR3 length equals 12 residues. With 4 bases removed from V and 0 bases from J, the gap between germline ends came to 4 bases. Here the CDR3 reads CSVAFSYNEQFF. The CDR3, as DNA: TGCAGCGTTGCCTTCTCCTACAATGAGCAGTTCTTC.

A few counts support this clone. J is TRBJ2-7 and V is TRBV6-6; the match to TRBD1 covers 9 bases. The CDR3 covers 15 residues. Germline loops: CDR1 MNHNY, CDR2 SVGAGI (reference sequence). After removal of 2 bases from V and 2 bases from J, the junction contained 4 bases not matched to a gene. In DNA form, the CDR3 reads TGTGCCAGCAGTTACCGGGACAGGGACCCCTACGAGCAGTACTTC. Amino acid sequence: CASSYRDRDPYEQYF.

J is TRBJ1-2 and V is TRBV6-4; D is perhaps TRBD1 (5 bases). CDR1 is MRHNA and CDR2 is SNTAGT in the germline V gene. V was clipped by 5 bases and J by 8 bases, with 21 bases between them. The length of the CDR3 is 15 residues. CDR3 region: CASSRTAGGIRGYTF. Here the CDR3 DNA reads TGTGCCAGCAGTCGTACAGCGGGGGGGATTCGGGGCTACACCTTC.

The chain is built from TRBV9 and TRBJ2-2; D unclear. V was pared by 4 bases and J by 1 base, with 14 bases between. Germline V gene sequence: CDR1 SGDLS, CDR2 YYNGEE. The CDR3 runs 16 residues. The CDR3 region has the DNA TGTGCCAGCAGCACAGACGGTGGTGGGAACACCGGGGAGCTGTTTTTT. It yields the protein CASSTDGGGNTGELFF.

The chain couples TRBV6-6 to TRBJ2-2; 13 nucleotides match TRBD2. V lost 6 bases and J lost 7; bases outside the gene matches: 8. Germline loops: CDR1 MNHNY, CDR2 SVGAGI (reference sequence). This CDR3 contains 16 residues. The CDR3 protein is CASRQLTSGGGGELFF. The CDR3 bases are TGTGCCAGCAGGCAACTTACTAGCGGGGGGGGCGGGGAGCTGTTTTTT.

The J gene is TRBJ2-1, the V gene TRBV7-2; 13 positions match TRBD2. The CDR3 is made up of 16 amino acids. V lost 5 bases to trimming and J lost 4 bases; unmatched junction nucleotides: 5. The V gene's germline CDR1 is SGHTA and CDR2 FQGNSA. The CDR3 nucleotides read TGTGCCAGCAGCCAAGGACTAGCGGGGGAGTACAATGAGCAGTTCTTC. Amino acids: CASSQGLAGEYNEQFF.

The genes are TRBV5-1 and TRBJ2-1; the match to TRBD2 covers 7 bases. V shed 1 base, J shed 7 bases, and the junction held 14 bases outside the gene matches. CDR3 size: 17 residues. The germline V gene encodes CDR1 SGHRS and CDR2 YFSETQ. The CDR3 DNA follows: TGCGCCAGCAGCTTGAGGTTAGGGACTATCCGGGGAAATGAGCAGTTCTTC. It yields the protein CASSLRLGTIRGNEQFF.